The rows below give T cell receptor beta chains drawn from one sample of a study of technical replicates of blood from a few donors. TCRdb's table, derived via immunoSEQ multiplex PCR, lists solely in-frame clones and lacks some. The profile shows about 53,000 clones, roughly 86% of them singletons. Sequenced: PBMCs. Every receptor here comes from a human donor in good health. Some clones in this sample may be carry-over from other donors' samples. Both conserved end residues are part of each CDR3. Each record gives: D gene, V gene, J gene, clone size, CDR3 protein, CDR3 DNA. D genes are given only for firm matches. Clone size is not always given. Where it is, it says once, few, many or a class for expanded clones.

d_gene: TRBD1
v_gene: TRBV7-9
j_gene: TRBJ2-7
abundance: -
CDR3aa: CASSFHGTDYEQYF
CDR3nt: TGTGCCAGCAGCTTCCACGGGACAGATTACGAGCAGTACTTC

d_gene: -
v_gene: TRBV6-5
j_gene: TRBJ2-3
abundance: -
CDR3aa: CASSYSSSSYTDTQYF
CDR3nt: TGTGCCAGCAGTTACTCGTCTAGCTCTTACACAGATACGCAGTATTTT

d_gene: TRBD1
v_gene: TRBV6-5
j_gene: TRBJ1-2
abundance: -
CDR3aa: CASRPETGRNYGYTF
CDR3nt: TGTGCCAGCAGACCCGAGACAGGGCGTAACTATGGCTACACCTTC

d_gene: -
v_gene: TRBV12-2
j_gene: TRBJ1-6
abundance: -
CDR3aa: CASRSRDRGRDKNNSPLHF
CDR3nt: TGTGCAAGTCGCTCACGGGACAGGGGGCGCGATAAGAATAATTCACCCCTCCACTTT

d_gene: -
v_gene: TRBV11-3
j_gene: TRBJ2-2
abundance: -
CDR3aa: CASSSPRSGELFF
CDR3nt: TGTGCCAGCAGCTCCCCCCGGTCCGGGGAGCTGTTTTTT

d_gene: TRBD1
v_gene: TRBV6-1
j_gene: TRBJ1-1
abundance: few
CDR3aa: CASSGWTGGVREAFF
CDR3nt: TGTGCCAGCAGTGGTTGGACAGGAGGGGTACGAGAAGCTTTCTTT

d_gene: -
v_gene: TRBV19
j_gene: TRBJ1-5
abundance: -
CDR3aa: CASSMGPYPNQPQHF
CDR3nt: TGTGCCAGTAGTATGGGGCCATACCCGAATCAGCCCCAGCATTTT

d_gene: -
v_gene: TRBV4-1
j_gene: TRBJ1-5
abundance: once
CDR3aa: CASSQDLSRQRQPQHF
CDR3nt: TGCGCCAGCAGCCAAGATTTATCCCGACAGCGCCAGCCCCAGCATTTT

d_gene: -
v_gene: TRBV7-8
j_gene: TRBJ2-7
abundance: -
CDR3aa: CASSQRPPRVRQYF
CDR3nt: TGTGCCAGCAGCCAGAGGCCCCCACGGGTTAGGCAGTACTTC

d_gene: TRBD1
v_gene: TRBV7-2
j_gene: TRBJ2-7
abundance: once
CDR3aa: CASSSTRTGRDEQYF
CDR3nt: TGTGCCAGCAGCTCCACTAGGACAGGGCGCGACGAGCAGTACTTC

d_gene: -
v_gene: TRBV29-1
j_gene: TRBJ2-1
abundance: -
CDR3aa: CSTQTGSYNEQFF
CDR3nt: TGCAGCACCCAGACAGGCAGCTACAATGAGCAGTTCTTC

d_gene: -
v_gene: TRBV27
j_gene: TRBJ2-1
abundance: -
CDR3aa: CASSRLTVLSYNEQFF
CDR3nt: TGTGCCAGCAGTCGACTAACAGTACTCTCCTACAATGAGCAGTTCTTC

d_gene: -
v_gene: TRBV2
j_gene: TRBJ2-7
abundance: once
CDR3aa: CASSEARDEQYF
CDR3nt: TGTGCCAGCAGTGAAGCGCGGGACGAGCAGTACTTC

d_gene: -
v_gene: TRBV7-9
j_gene: TRBJ1-1
abundance: -
CDR3aa: CASSLAAVNTEAFF
CDR3nt: TGTGCCAGCAGCTTAGCGGCAGTGAACACTGAAGCTTTCTTT

d_gene: -
v_gene: TRBV5-3
j_gene: TRBJ1-2
abundance: -
CDR3aa: CARSEAIYTF
CDR3nt: TGTGCCAGAAGCGAAGCGATCTACACCTTC

d_gene: -
v_gene: TRBV29-1
j_gene: TRBJ2-7
abundance: -
CDR3aa: CSGGHTPYEQYF
CDR3nt: TGCAGTGGTGGACATACTCCCTACGAGCAGTACTTC

d_gene: -
v_gene: TRBV30
j_gene: TRBJ2-5
abundance: -
CDR3aa: CAWRGGIGETQYF
CDR3nt: TGTGCCTGGAGGGGCGGGATCGGGGAGACCCAGTACTTC

d_gene: -
v_gene: TRBV5-4
j_gene: TRBJ1-1
abundance: -
CDR3aa: CASTSWGGEAFF
CDR3nt: TGTGCCAGCACCTCGTGGGGGGGCGAAGCTTTCTTT

d_gene: -
v_gene: TRBV2
j_gene: TRBJ1-4
abundance: -
CDR3aa: CASSLGGVKKLFF
CDR3nt: TGTGCCAGCAGTCTAGGGGGGGTGAAAAAACTGTTTTTT

d_gene: -
v_gene: TRBV7-2
j_gene: TRBJ2-6
abundance: -
CDR3aa: CASSLVGGSGANVLTF
CDR3nt: TGTGCCAGCAGCTTAGTGGGGGGCTCTGGGGCCAACGTCCTGACTTTC

d_gene: -
v_gene: TRBV25-1
j_gene: TRBJ1-4
abundance: -
CDR3aa: CASSESSGGTREKLFF
CDR3nt: TGTGCCAGCAGTGAATCTTCGGGGGGGACTCGTGAAAAACTGTTTTTT

d_gene: -
v_gene: TRBV11-2
j_gene: TRBJ1-1
abundance: few
CDR3aa: CASSSPLAGRVMNTEAFF
CDR3nt: TGTGCCAGCAGCTCCCCGTTAGCAGGGCGCGTTATGAACACTGAAGCTTTCTTT

d_gene: TRBD2
v_gene: TRBV7-2
j_gene: TRBJ2-1
abundance: -
CDR3aa: CASSVLGGAREQFF
CDR3nt: TGTGCCAGCAGCGTTCTCGGGGGGGCTCGGGAGCAGTTCTTC

d_gene: -
v_gene: TRBV6-4
j_gene: TRBJ2-6
abundance: -
CDR3aa: CASSERSGANVLTF
CDR3nt: TGTGCCAGCAGTGAACGGTCTGGGGCCAACGTCCTGACTTTC

d_gene: -
v_gene: TRBV2
j_gene: TRBJ1-1
abundance: -
CDR3aa: CASNPQANTEAFF
CDR3nt: TGTGCCAGCAATCCTCAGGCGAACACTGAAGCTTTCTTT

d_gene: -
v_gene: TRBV7-6
j_gene: TRBJ1-5
abundance: -
CDR3aa: CASSSSQGGNQPQHF
CDR3nt: TGTGCCAGCAGCTCGTCGCAGGGTGGCAATCAGCCCCAGCATTTT

d_gene: -
v_gene: TRBV7-9
j_gene: TRBJ2-7
abundance: -
CDR3aa: CASSLETGLSYEQYF
CDR3nt: TGTGCCAGCAGCTTAGAGACAGGATTGTCCTACGAGCAGTACTTC

d_gene: -
v_gene: TRBV27
j_gene: TRBJ2-1
abundance: -
CDR3aa: CASSLSDRNNEQFF
CDR3nt: TGTGCCAGCAGTTTATCTGACAGAAACAATGAGCAGTTCTTC

d_gene: -
v_gene: TRBV5-4
j_gene: TRBJ2-3
abundance: -
CDR3aa: CASSLRGITTDTQYF
CDR3nt: TGTGCCAGCAGCTTAAGGGGGATTACCACAGATACGCAGTATTTT

d_gene: -
v_gene: TRBV6-5
j_gene: TRBJ1-1
abundance: large
CDR3aa: CASSWGREAFF
CDR3nt: TGTGCCAGCAGTTGGGGGCGTGAAGCTTTCTTT

d_gene: -
v_gene: TRBV6-5
j_gene: TRBJ1-2
abundance: -
CDR3aa: CASSWNSFYGYTF
CDR3nt: TGTGCCAGCAGTTGGAACAGCTTTTATGGCTACACCTTC

d_gene: -
v_gene: TRBV27
j_gene: TRBJ1-5
abundance: -
CDR3aa: CASSLGTYQPQHF
CDR3nt: TGTGCCAGCAGTTTGGGGACTTATCAGCCCCAGCATTTT

d_gene: -
v_gene: TRBV6-5
j_gene: TRBJ2-2
abundance: -
CDR3aa: CASRQQGWTGELFF
CDR3nt: TGTGCCAGCAGACAACAGGGATGGACCGGGGAGCTGTTTTTT

d_gene: TRBD2
v_gene: TRBV4-1
j_gene: TRBJ2-7
abundance: few
CDR3aa: CASSQGGAGLREQYF
CDR3nt: TGCGCCAGCAGCCAGGGCGGAGCGGGATTGAGAGAGCAGTACTTC

d_gene: TRBD2
v_gene: TRBV5-1
j_gene: TRBJ2-7
abundance: once
CDR3aa: CASSLELGRAEQYF
CDR3nt: TGCGCCAGCAGCTTGGAACTGGGGAGGGCCGAGCAGTACTTC

d_gene: TRBD2
v_gene: TRBV4-3
j_gene: TRBJ2-3
abundance: -
CDR3aa: CASSQVYLLAGGSTDTQYF
CDR3nt: TGCGCCAGCAGCCAAGTGTACTTACTAGCGGGAGGGAGCACAGATACGCAGTATTTT

d_gene: -
v_gene: TRBV7-2
j_gene: TRBJ2-3
abundance: -
CDR3aa: CASSLGTITADTQYF
CDR3nt: TGTGCCAGCAGCTTAGGGACTATTACCGCAGATACGCAGTATTTT

d_gene: TRBD2
v_gene: TRBV7-2
j_gene: TRBJ2-3
abundance: -
CDR3aa: CASSLELAATQYF
CDR3nt: TGTGCCAGCAGCCTGGAGCTAGCGGCTACGCAGTATTTT

d_gene: -
v_gene: TRBV6-1
j_gene: TRBJ1-6
abundance: -
CDR3aa: CASRPGTGLSSPLHF
CDR3nt: TGTGCCAGCAGACCGGGAACAGGGTTGAGTTCACCCCTCCACTTT

d_gene: -
v_gene: TRBV7-2
j_gene: TRBJ2-1
abundance: -
CDR3aa: CASSLGLANEQFF
CDR3nt: TGTGCCAGCAGCTTAGGCCTAGCTAATGAGCAGTTCTTC

d_gene: TRBD2
v_gene: TRBV19
j_gene: TRBJ2-5
abundance: -
CDR3aa: CASSPASGVPETQYF
CDR3nt: TGTGCCAGTAGTCCCGCTAGCGGGGTCCCGGAGACCCAGTACTTC